The 26 T cell receptor beta chains reported below all come from one sample, sequenced in a study of blood T cell repertoires in COVID-19. This table comes from immunoSEQ multiplex PCR, and its TCRdb copy is limited to in-frame clones, with some not included. The data contain 85,000 to 90,000 clones, roughly 88% of them seen just once; the ten biggest clones take up 20% to 30%. The source material was peripheral blood. The receptor source for this set is a human donor in a cohort sampled during active COVID-19.

The J gene is TRBJ2-1, the V gene TRBV5-4; 8 bases align to TRBD2. From germline, CDR1 is SGHNT and CDR2 YYREEE (reference sequence). V trimming: 4 bases; J trimming: 6 bases; junction bases outside the gene matches: 12. This CDR3 is built from 16 residues. The CDR3 DNA follows: TGTGCCAGCAGCAAGCCAGCGGGAGTCGGGTTCAATGAGCAGTTCTTC. Translation: CASSKPAGVGFNEQFF.

The chain recombines TRBV28 with TRBJ1-5; D perhaps matches TRBD1 (5 bases). The CDR3 loop spans 15 amino acids. V shed 6 bases and J shed 1 base, with 13 bases lying between them. CDR1 is MDHEN and CDR2 is SYDVKM in the germline V gene. CDR3 in amino acids: CASRSGISSNQPQHF. CDR3 sequence (DNA): TGTGCCAGCAGATCAGGGATTAGCAGCAATCAGCCCCAGCATTTT. The full variable domain, its missing parts supplied by reference TRBV28 and TRBJ1-5, is DVKVTQSSRYLVKRTGEKVFLECVQDMDHENMFWYRQDPGLGLRLIYFSYDVKMKEKGDIPEGYSVSREKKERFSLILESASTNQTSMYLCASRSGISSNQPQHFGDGTRLSIL.

The chain combines TRBV6-6 with TRBJ2-6; 8 bases are shared with TRBD1. The CDR3 consists of 16 residues. After removal of 6 bases from V and 4 bases from J, the junction contained 8 bases not matched to a gene. Germline CDR1 reads MNHNY; CDR2 reads SVGAGI (reference sequence). The CDR3 coding sequence is TGTGCCAGCAGCCGACAGGGGCCCCTCGGGGCCAACGTCCTGACTTTC. Translation: CASSRQGPLGANVLTF.

The chain links TRBV2 to TRBJ1-2; 9 bases match TRBD1. CDR3 size: 15 residues. Losses at the gene ends were 5 bases for V and 5 bases for J; bases not matched to a gene: 9. Per germline, CDR1 SNHLY and CDR2 FYNNEI. The CDR3 nucleotides read TGTGCCAGCAGTCCCGGACAGGGGAGTAGGTATGGCTACACCTTC. Translation: CASSPGQGSRYGYTF.

The J gene is TRBJ2-1, the V gene TRBV27; 7 positions agree with TRBD1. V lost 6 bases and J lost 6; bases outside the gene matches: 8. The CDR3 totals 14 residues. Germline V gene lookup returns CDR1 MNHEY and CDR2 SMNVEV (reference sequence). The CDR3 DNA follows: TGTGCCAGCAGACGACAGGGCCCGATCAATGAGCAGTTCTTC. Residues: CASRRQGPINEQFF.

The V call is TRBV4-3, the J call TRBJ2-5, with D possibly being TRBD2 (5 bases). Per germline, CDR1 LGHNA and CDR2 YSLEER. Trimming took off 4 bases at V and 5 bases at J, with 14 bases between the two ends. The length of the CDR3 is 14 residues. This CDR3 is CASSPTGVVETQYF. The CDR3 DNA sequence: TGCGCCAGCAGCCCCACCGGGGTTGTGGAGACCCAGTACTTC.

This clone came up a few times. The chain carries TRBV10-3 and TRBJ2-1; perhaps TRBD1 as D (6 bases). Trimming removed 7 bases from V and 6 bases from J, with 16 bases in between. This CDR3 is built from 14 residues. Looked up from germline, CDR1 is ENHRY and CDR2 is SYGVKD. CDR3 sequence reads: CAITPRGSSNEQFF. In DNA form, the CDR3 reads TGTGCCATCACCCCCAGGGGTAGCAGCAATGAGCAGTTCTTC.

V usage is TRBV5-6 and J usage is TRBJ2-2, with 7 bases lining up with TRBD1. CDR1 SGHDT and CDR2 YYEEEE come from the germline V gene. Germline trimming cut 10 bases from V and 4 bases from J; bases unmatched to any gene: 7. CDR3 length equals 13 residues. The CDR3 region has the DNA TGTGCCGTCCGACAGGGCCTCACCGGGGAGCTGTTTTTT. This codes for CAVRQGLTGELFF.

This sequence joins TRBV10-3 and TRBJ2-5; D ambiguous. CDR3 size: 15 residues. CDR1 is ENHRY and CDR2 is SYGVKD in the germline V gene. V was clipped by 3 bases and J by 3 bases, with 14 bases between them. CDR3 protein: CAISDLLTTEETQYF. CDR3 coding DNA: TGTGCCATCAGTGATCTACTTACTACCGAAGAGACCCAGTACTTC.

The chain links TRBV6-1 to TRBJ2-5, with D hard to call. This CDR3 contains 12 residues. V dropped 2 bases and J dropped 2 bases, with 3 bases sitting between them. Per germline, CDR1 MNHNS and CDR2 SASEGT. The CDR3 bases are TGTGCCAGCAGTGAACAGCAAGAGACCCAGTACTTC. Translation gives CASSEQQETQYF.

The CDR3 DNA reads as TGCAGTGCTATTAGCGTAAGGGAGCAGTTCTTC. As protein: CSAISVREQFF. The chain joins TRBV20-1 to TRBJ2-1; TRBD2 might be the D (5 bases). Germline CDR1 DFQATT, CDR2 SNEGSKA (reference sequence). The V end was cut by 4 bases, the J end by 10 bases, with 11 bases between. The CDR3 has 11 residues.

The rearrangement uses TRBV4-3 and TRBJ2-5, with TRBD1 as a possible D gene (6 bases). There are 12 residues in the CDR3. V was pared by 4 bases and J by 5 bases, with 8 bases between. Germline V gene lookup returns CDR1 LGHNA and CDR2 YSLEER. The CDR3 nucleotides are TGCGCCAGCAGCCCTGACAGGGAGACCCAGTACTTC. Its translation is CASSPDRETQYF.

The genes are TRBV27 and TRBJ1-1; the D gene is possibly TRBD1 (6 bases). V lost 6 bases and J lost 1, with 9 bases in between. Germline V gives CDR1 MNHEY, CDR2 SMNVEV (reference sequence). CDR3 size: 13 residues. CDR3: CASSPTGNTEAFF. DNA of the CDR3: TGTGCCAGCAGCCCGACAGGGAACACTGAAGCTTTCTTT.

A single count supports this clone. The chain couples TRBV6-5 to TRBJ1-4; tentative D call: TRBD1 (6 bases). CDR1 and CDR2 (germline): MNHEY, SVGAGI. Trimming took off 8 bases at V and 3 bases at J, with 13 bases between the two ends. This CDR3 is 14 amino acids long. The chain's CDR3 is CASAKTGSNEKLFF. Here the CDR3 DNA reads TGTGCCAGCGCAAAAACAGGGTCTAATGAAAAACTGTTTTTT.

The chain joins TRBV6-2 or TRBV6-3 to TRBJ1-1; D remains unclear. The CDR3 totals 13 residues. V gave up 5 bases and J gave up 0 bases, with 7 bases separating them. CDR1 MNHEY and CDR2 SVGEGT come from the germline V gene. The CDR3 DNA reads TGTGCCAGCAGTCGCGCCATGAACACTGAAGCTTTCTTT. Its translation: CASSRAMNTEAFF.

CDR3 sequence: CASSIGGGYGYTF. As DNA, the CDR3 is TGTGCCAGTAGTATCGGGGGGGGCTATGGCTACACCTTC. V and J are TRBV19 and TRBJ1-2; D is possibly TRBD1 (5 bases). This CDR3 is 13 amino acids long. Trimming took off 3 bases at V and 4 bases at J, with 9 bases between the two ends. Germline values: CDR1 LNHDA, CDR2 SQIVND (reference sequence).

The V gene is TRBV6-2 or TRBV6-3, the J gene TRBJ1-5; D gene uncertain. Trimming pared 0 bases from V and 0 bases from J, leaving 6 bases between. Germline V CDR1 and CDR2: MNHEY, SVGEGT. CDR3 length: 15 amino acids. DNA for the CDR3: TGTGCCAGCAGTTACTCGAGAGGTAGCAATCAGCCCCAGCATTTT. Amino acids: CASSYSRGSNQPQHF.

The V call is TRBV29-1, the J call TRBJ1-4, with 9 positions matching TRBD1. The CDR3 has 14 residues. The V segment lost 1 base and the J segment 7 bases; nucleotides outside the gene matches: 4. Germline V gene data show CDR1 as SQVTM and CDR2 as ANQGSEA. The DNA of the CDR3 is TGCAGCGTTGAAGGGACAGGGGACGGTGAAAAACTGTTTTTT. Amino acid sequence: CSVEGTGDGEKLFF.

Worth noting for this clone: Other DNA sequences in this specimen translate into the identical CDR3. The chain recombines TRBV9 with TRBJ2-7; TRBD1 is a possible D gene (6 bases). The germline CDR1 and CDR2 sequences are SGDLS and YYNGEE. There are 14 residues in the CDR3. V was trimmed by 0 bases and J by 2 bases, leaving 9 bases between them. The chain's CDR3 is CASSVGRGTYEQYF. The DNA of the CDR3 is TGTGCCAGCAGCGTAGGCAGGGGAACCTACGAGCAGTACTTC.

The rearrangement uses TRBV3-1 (or the pseudogene TRBV3-2) and TRBJ2-3, with unresolved D. The CDR3 sequence is 15 residues long. Germline assignment: CDR1 LGHDT and CDR2 YNNKEL (reference sequence). The ends were cut back, 1 base at V and 1 base at J, with 9 bases in the middle. This chain's CDR3 is CASSQGAFGTDTQYF. The CDR3 bases are TGTGCCAGCAGCCAAGGGGCGTTTGGCACAGATACGCAGTATTTT.

This clone turned up a few times. CDR3 protein: CASSLREGDTEAFF. In nucleotides, the CDR3 is TGTGCCAGCAGCCTGAGGGAAGGAGACACTGAAGCTTTCTTT. The chain has TRBV7-9 and TRBJ1-1; D remains ambiguous. This CDR3 spans 14 amino acids. V was shortened by 5 bases and J by 3 bases, with 13 bases between the two germline ends. Germline V CDR1 and CDR2: SEHNR, FQNEAQ (reference sequence).

The chain employs TRBV7-2 and TRBJ1-5; 7 nucleotides line up with TRBD1. V lost 5 bases, J lost 2 bases, and 9 bases stayed unmatched. The length of the CDR3 is 16 residues. Germline CDR1 is SGHTA and CDR2 is FQGNSA. CDR3 DNA: TGTGCCAGCAGCCCGCGACAGGGAGCTGGCAATCAGCCCCAGCATTTT. Translating it yields CASSPRQGAGNQPQHF. The full variable domain, rest sourced from reference TRBV7-2 and TRBJ1-5, is GAGVSQSPSNKVTEKGKDVELRCDPISGHTALYWYRQSLGQGLEFLIYFQGNSAPDKSGLPSDRFSAERTGGSVSTLTIQRTQQEDSAVYLCASSPRQGAGNQPQHFGDGTRLSIL.

The rearrangement uses TRBV7-9 and TRBJ2-5; maybe TRBD2 (5 bases). Germline loops: CDR1 SEHNR, CDR2 FQNEAQ (reference sequence). CDR3 length: 13 residues. V lost 4 bases and J lost 2, with 8 bases in between. CDR3 in amino acids: CASSWTEQETQYF. The CDR3 DNA reads as TGTGCCAGCAGCTGGACTGAACAAGAGACCCAGTACTTC.

This clone showed up just a few times. This chain joins TRBV24-1 and TRBJ1-2; D gene ambiguous. Germline V CDR1 and CDR2: KGHDR, SFDVKD. Trimming removed 3 bases from V and 5 bases from J, with 9 bases in between. This CDR3 spans 13 amino acids. The chain's CDR3 is CATSDRGKYGYTF. CDR3 sequence (DNA): TGTGCCACCAGTGATCGGGGAAAATATGGCTACACCTTC.

This clone has only one observation. The V gene is TRBV7-9, the J gene TRBJ2-5; a possible D gene is TRBD2 (5 bases). Germline V CDR1 and CDR2: SEHNR, FQNEAQ (reference sequence). This CDR3 has 17 amino acids. V lost 0 bases and J lost 1, with 15 bases in between. CDR3 loop: CASSLALQRGFQETQYF. DNA of the CDR3: TGTGCCAGCAGCTTAGCCCTACAAAGAGGGTTCCAAGAGACCCAGTACTTC.

The chain couples TRBV7-9 to TRBJ2-1; 13 bases align to TRBD2. The CDR3 has 17 residues. Germline lookup yields CDR1 SEHNR and CDR2 FQNEAQ (reference sequence). The V gene end was trimmed by 5 bases and the J gene end by 0 bases; junction bases not matched to a gene: 4. The CDR3 spells CASSQTSGRSSYNEQFF. In nucleotides, the CDR3 is TGTGCCAGCAGCCAGACTAGCGGGAGGAGCTCCTACAATGAGCAGTTCTTC.